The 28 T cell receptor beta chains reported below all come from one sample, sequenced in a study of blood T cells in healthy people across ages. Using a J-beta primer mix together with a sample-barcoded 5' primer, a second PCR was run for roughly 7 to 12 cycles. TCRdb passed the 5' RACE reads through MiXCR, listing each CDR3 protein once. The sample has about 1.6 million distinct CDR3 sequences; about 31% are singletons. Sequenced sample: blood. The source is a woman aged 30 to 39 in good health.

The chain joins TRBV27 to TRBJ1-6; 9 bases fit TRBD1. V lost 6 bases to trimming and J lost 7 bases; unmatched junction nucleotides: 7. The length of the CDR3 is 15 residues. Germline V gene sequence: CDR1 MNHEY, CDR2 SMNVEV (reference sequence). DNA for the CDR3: TGTGCCAGCAGAGCCACCGGGACAGGGAATTCACCCCTCCACTTT. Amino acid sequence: CASRATGTGNSPLHF.

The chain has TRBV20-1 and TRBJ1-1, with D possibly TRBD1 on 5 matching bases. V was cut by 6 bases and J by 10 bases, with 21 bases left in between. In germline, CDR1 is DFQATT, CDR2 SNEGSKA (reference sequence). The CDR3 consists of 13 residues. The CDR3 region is CSARDPGVERAFF. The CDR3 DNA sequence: TGCAGTGCCCGGGATCCGGGGGTCGAGCGAGCTTTCTTT.

The CDR3 is CATSTAGGGGFTDTQYF. Here the CDR3 DNA reads TGTGCCACCAGCACGGCAGGGGGCGGGGGCTTCACAGATACGCAGTATTTT. The V gene is TRBV15, the J gene TRBJ2-3, with D perhaps matching TRBD1 (8 bases). This CDR3 contains 17 residues. V lost 4 bases, J lost 2 bases, and 19 bases lay in between. From germline, CDR1 is LNHNV and CDR2 YYDKDF (reference sequence).

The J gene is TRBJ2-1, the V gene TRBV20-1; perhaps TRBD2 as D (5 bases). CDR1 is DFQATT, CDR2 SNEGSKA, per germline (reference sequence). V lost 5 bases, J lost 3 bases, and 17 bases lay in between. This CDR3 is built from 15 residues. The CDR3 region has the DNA TGCAGTGCTCAAGGCCGAGGGAGCGTCTACAATGAGCAGTTCTTC. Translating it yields CSAQGRGSVYNEQFF.

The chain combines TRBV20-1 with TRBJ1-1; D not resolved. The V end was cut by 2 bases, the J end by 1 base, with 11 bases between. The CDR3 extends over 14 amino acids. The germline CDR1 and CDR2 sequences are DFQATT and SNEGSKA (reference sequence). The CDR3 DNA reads TGCAGTGCTAGATACGGATTCCAGAACACTGAAGCTTTCTTT. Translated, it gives CSARYGFQNTEAFF.

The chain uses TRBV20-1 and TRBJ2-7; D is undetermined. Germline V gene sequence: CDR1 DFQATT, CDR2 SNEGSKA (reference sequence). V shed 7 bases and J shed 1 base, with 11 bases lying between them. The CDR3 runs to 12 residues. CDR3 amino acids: CSEMEHSYEQYF. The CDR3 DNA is TGCAGTGAGATGGAGCATTCCTACGAGCAGTACTTC.

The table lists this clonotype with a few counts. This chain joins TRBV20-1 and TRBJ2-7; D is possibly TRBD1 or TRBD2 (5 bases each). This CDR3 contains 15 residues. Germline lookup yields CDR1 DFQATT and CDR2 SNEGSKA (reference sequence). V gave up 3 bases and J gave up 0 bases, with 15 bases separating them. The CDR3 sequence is CSASLGDLSSYEQYF. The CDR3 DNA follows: TGCAGTGCTAGTCTGGGGGACCTATCCTCCTACGAGCAGTACTTC.

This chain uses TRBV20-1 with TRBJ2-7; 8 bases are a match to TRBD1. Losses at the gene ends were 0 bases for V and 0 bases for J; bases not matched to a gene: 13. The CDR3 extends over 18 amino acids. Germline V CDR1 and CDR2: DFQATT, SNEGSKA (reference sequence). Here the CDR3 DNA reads TGCAGTGCTAGAGATGGGGGGCCGGCTACAGGGGGCTCCTACGAGCAGTACTTC. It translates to CSARDGGPATGGSYEQYF.

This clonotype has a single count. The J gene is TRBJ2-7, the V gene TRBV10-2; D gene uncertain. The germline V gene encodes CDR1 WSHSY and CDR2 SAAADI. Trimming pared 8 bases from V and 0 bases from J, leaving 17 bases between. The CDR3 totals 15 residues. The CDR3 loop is CASQAPGQSSYEQYF. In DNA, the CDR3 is TGCGCCAGCCAGGCCCCCGGGCAGAGCTCCTACGAGCAGTACTTC.

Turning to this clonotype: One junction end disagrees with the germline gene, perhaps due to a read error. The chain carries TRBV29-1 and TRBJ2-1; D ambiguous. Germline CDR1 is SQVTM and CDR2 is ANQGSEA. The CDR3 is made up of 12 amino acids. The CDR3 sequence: CSVGRSSNEQFF. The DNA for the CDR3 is TGCAGCGTGGGTAGGTCCTCCAATGAGCAGTTCTTC.

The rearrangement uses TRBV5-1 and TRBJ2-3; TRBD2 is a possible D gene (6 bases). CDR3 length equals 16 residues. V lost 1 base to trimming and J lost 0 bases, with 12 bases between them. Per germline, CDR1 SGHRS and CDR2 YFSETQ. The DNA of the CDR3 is TGCGCCAGCAGCTTGCTTGGGCGGGGAAGCACAGATACGCAGTATTTT. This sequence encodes CASSLLGRGSTDTQYF.

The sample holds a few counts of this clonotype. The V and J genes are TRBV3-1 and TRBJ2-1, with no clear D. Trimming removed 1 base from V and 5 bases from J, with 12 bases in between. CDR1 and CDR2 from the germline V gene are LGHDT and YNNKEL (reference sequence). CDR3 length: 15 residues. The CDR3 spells CASSQVLPPNNEQFF. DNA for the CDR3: TGTGCCAGCAGCCAAGTACTTCCACCTAACAATGAGCAGTTCTTC.

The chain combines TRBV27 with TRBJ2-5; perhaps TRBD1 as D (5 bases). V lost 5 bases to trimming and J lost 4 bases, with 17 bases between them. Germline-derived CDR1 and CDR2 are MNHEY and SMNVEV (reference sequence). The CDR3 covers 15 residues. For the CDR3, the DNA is TGTGCCAGCAGTCCCCCCCAGGGTGAAGGAGAGACCCAGTACTTC. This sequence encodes CASSPPQGEGETQYF.

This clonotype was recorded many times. In DNA form, the CDR3 reads TGTGCCAGCAGTTCCTATGCTAGCGTTTACAATGAGCAGTTCTTC. As protein: CASSSYASVYNEQFF. This chain connects TRBV6-2 or TRBV6-3 to TRBJ2-1, with a tentative D call TRBD2 (6 bases). Germline lookup yields CDR1 MNHEY and CDR2 SVGEGT. CDR3 length: 15 amino acids. V lost 4 bases and J lost 4, with 14 bases in between.

The CDR3 DNA reads as TGCAGTGCTGAGGACGGGCATGAGCAGTTCTTC. Translating gives CSAEDGHEQFF. J is TRBJ2-1 and V is TRBV20-1; D uncertain. Germline CDR1 is DFQATT and CDR2 is SNEGSKA (reference sequence). This CDR3 contains 11 residues. V was cut by 5 bases and J by 8 bases, with 10 bases left in between.

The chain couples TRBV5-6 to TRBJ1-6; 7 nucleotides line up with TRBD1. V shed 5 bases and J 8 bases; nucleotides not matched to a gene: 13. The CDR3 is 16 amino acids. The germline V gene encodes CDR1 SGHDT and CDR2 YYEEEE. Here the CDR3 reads CASSLTGTAYHSPLHF. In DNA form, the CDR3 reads TGTGCCAGCAGTTTAACCGGGACAGCATACCATTCACCCCTCCACTTT.

In nucleotides, the CDR3 is TGCAGTGCTTGGGGGCCCGGGGGCTACGAGCAGTACTTC. Amino acid sequence: CSAWGPGGYEQYF. This rearrangement joins TRBV20-1 to TRBJ2-5; tentatively, D is TRBD1 or TRBD2 (6 bases each). TRBJ2-7 matches the DNA end more closely, so the J call is doubtful. This CDR3 contains 13 residues. Germline V gene sequence: CDR1 DFQATT, CDR2 SNEGSKA (reference sequence).

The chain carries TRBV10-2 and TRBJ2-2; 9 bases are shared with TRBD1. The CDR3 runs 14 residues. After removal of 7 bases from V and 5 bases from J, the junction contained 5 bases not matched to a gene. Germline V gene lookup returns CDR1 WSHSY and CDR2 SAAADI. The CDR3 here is CASKDRGRTGELFF. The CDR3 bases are TGCGCCAGCAAAGACAGGGGGAGAACCGGGGAGCTGTTTTTT.

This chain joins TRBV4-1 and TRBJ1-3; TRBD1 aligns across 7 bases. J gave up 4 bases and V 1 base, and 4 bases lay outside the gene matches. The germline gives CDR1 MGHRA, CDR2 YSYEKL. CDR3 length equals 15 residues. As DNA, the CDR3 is TGCGCCAGCAGCCAAGTCCAGGGGGGCGGAAACACCATATATTTT. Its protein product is CASSQVQGGGNTIYF.

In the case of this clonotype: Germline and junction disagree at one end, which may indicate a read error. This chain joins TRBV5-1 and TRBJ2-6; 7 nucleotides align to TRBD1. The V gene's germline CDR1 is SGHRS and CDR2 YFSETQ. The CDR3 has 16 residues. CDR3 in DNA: TGCGCCAGCAGCTTACAGGGGAATTCTGGGGCCAACGTCCGGACTTTC. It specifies CASSLQGNSGANVRTF.

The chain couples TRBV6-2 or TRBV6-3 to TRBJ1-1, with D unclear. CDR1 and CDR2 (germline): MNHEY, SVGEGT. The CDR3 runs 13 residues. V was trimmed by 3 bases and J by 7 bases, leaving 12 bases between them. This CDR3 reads CASSYVPAVEAFF. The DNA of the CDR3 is TGTGCCAGCAGTTATGTACCGGCAGTTGAAGCTTTCTTT.

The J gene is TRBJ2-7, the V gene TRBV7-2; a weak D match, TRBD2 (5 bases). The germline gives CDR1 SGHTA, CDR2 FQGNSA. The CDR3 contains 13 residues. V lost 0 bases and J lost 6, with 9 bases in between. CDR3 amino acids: CASSLARAAEQYF. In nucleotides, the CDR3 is TGTGCCAGCAGCTTAGCGAGGGCTGCCGAGCAGTACTTC.

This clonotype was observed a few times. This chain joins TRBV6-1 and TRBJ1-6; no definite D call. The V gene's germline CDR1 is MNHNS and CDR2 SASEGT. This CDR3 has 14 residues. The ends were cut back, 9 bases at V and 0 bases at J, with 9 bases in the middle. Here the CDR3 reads CASVDGSYNSPLHF. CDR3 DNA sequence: TGTGCCAGTGTAGACGGCTCCTATAATTCACCCCTCCACTTT.

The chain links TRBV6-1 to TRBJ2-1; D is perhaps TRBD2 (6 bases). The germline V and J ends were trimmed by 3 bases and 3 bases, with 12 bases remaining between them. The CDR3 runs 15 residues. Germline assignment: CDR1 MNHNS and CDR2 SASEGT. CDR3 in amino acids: CASSDSSAFYNEQFF. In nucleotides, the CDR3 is TGTGCCAGCAGTGACTCTAGCGCCTTCTACAATGAGCAGTTCTTC.

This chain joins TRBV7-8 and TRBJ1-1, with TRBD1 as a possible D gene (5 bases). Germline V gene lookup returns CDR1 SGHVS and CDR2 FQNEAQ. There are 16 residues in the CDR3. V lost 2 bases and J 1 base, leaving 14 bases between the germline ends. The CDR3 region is CASSLSVSGENTEAFF. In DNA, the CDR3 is TGTGCCAGCAGCTTATCTGTATCGGGGGAGAACACTGAAGCTTTCTTT.

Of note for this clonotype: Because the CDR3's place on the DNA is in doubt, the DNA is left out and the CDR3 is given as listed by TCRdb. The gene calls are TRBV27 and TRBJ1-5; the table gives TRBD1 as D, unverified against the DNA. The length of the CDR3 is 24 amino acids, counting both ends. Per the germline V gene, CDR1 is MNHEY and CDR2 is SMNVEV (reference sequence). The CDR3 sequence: CASSFASDTEAFFGRGEVNQPQHF.

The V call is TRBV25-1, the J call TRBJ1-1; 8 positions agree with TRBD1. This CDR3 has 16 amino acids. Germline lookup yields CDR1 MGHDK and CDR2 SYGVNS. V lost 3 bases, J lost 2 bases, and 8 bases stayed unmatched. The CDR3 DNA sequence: TGTGCCAGCAGTGAGCGGCAGGGGGCTGGTAACACTGAAGCTTTCTTT. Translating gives CASSERQGAGNTEAFF.

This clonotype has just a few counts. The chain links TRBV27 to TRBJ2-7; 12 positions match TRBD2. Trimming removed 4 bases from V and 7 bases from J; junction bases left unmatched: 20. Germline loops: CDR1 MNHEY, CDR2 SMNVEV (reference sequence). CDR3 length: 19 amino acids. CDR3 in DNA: TGTGCCAGCAGTTCTCTTTGGACTAGCGGGAACCCATCGAGTTTGGAGCAGTACTTC. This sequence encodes CASSSLWTSGNPSSLEQYF.